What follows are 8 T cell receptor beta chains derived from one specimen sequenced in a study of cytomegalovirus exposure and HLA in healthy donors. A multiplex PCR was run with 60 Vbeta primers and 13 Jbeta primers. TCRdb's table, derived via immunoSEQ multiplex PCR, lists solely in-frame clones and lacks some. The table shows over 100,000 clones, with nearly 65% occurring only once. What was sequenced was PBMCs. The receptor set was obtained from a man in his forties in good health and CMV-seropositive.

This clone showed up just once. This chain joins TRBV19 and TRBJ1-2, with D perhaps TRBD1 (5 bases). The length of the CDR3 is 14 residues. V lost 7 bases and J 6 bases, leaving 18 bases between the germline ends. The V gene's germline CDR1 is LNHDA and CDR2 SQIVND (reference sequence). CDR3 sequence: CASKVAREMDGYTF. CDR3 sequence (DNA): TGTGCCAGTAAGGTAGCCAGGGAAATGGATGGCTACACCTTC. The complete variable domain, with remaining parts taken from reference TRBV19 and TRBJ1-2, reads DGGITQSPKYLFRKEGQNVTLSCEQNLNHDAMYWYRQDPGQGLRLIYYSQIVNDFQKGDIAEGYSVSREKKESFPLTVTSAQKNPTAFYLCASKVAREMDGYTFGSGTRLTVV.

CDR3 nucleotide sequence: TGTGCCAGCAGCCAAGTCGGGGGGAACACTGAAGCTTTCTTT. Translation gives CASSQVGGNTEAFF. The rearrangement joins TRBV4-2 to TRBJ1-1; tentatively, D is TRBD1 (5 bases). The length of the CDR3 is 14 residues. V was pared by 1 base and J by 1 base, with 7 bases between. In germline, CDR1 is LGHNA, CDR2 YNFKEQ.

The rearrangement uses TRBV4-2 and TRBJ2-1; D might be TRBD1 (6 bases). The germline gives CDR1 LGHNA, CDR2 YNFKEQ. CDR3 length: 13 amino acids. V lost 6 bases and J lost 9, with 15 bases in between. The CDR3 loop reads CASRQGYSREQFF. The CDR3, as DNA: TGTGCCAGCAGACAGGGATATAGCCGTGAGCAGTTCTTC.

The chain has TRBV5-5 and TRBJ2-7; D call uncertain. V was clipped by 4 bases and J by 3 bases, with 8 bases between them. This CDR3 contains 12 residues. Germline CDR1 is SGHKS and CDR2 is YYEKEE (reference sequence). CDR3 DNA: TGTGCCAGCAGCCAGACTTTCTACGAGCAGTACTTC. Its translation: CASSQTFYEQYF.

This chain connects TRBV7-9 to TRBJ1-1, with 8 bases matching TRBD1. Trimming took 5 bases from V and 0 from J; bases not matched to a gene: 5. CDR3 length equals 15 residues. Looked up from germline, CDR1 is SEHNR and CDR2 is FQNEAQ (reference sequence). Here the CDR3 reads CASSGEGQVNTEAFF. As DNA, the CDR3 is TGTGCCAGCAGCGGGGAGGGACAGGTGAACACTGAAGCTTTCTTT.

CDR3: CAWSQTGYEQFF. As DNA, the CDR3 is TGTGCCTGGAGCCAAACAGGATACGAGCAGTTCTTC. V and J are TRBV30 and TRBJ2-1; a weak D match, TRBD1 (5 bases). Germline CDR1 reads GTSNPN; CDR2 reads SVGIG (reference sequence). Trimming cost V 3 bases and J 10 bases, with 13 bases left between them. The CDR3 is 12 amino acids.

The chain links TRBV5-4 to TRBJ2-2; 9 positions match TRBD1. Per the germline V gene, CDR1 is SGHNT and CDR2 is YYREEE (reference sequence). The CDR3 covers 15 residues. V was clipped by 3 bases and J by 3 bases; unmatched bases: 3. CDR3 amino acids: CASSSGTGYTGELFF. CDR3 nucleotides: TGTGCCAGCAGCTCCGGGACAGGGTACACCGGGGAGCTGTTTTTT.

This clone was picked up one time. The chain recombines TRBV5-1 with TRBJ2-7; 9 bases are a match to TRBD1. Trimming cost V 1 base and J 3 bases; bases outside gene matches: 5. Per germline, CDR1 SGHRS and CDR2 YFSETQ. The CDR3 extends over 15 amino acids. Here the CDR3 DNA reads TGCGCCAGCAGCTTGCGGACAGGGGAATTCTACGAGCAGTACTTC. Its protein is CASSLRTGEFYEQYF.